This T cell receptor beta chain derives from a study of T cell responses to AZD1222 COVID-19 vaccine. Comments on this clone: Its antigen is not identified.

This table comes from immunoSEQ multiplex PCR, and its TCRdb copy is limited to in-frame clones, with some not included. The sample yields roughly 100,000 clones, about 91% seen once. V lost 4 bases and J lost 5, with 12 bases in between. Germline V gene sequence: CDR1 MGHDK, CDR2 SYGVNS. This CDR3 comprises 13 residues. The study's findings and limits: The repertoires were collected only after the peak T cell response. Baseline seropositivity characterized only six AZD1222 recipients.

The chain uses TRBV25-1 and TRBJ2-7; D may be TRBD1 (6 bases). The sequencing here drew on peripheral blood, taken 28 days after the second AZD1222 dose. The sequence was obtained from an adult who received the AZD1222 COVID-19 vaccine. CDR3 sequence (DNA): TGTGCCAGCAGTGCAGAAAACAGGGACGAGCAGTACTTC. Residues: CASSAENRDEQYF.